This T cell receptor beta chain is drawn from a study of T cells in Graves' hyperthyroidism and ophthalmopathy. Study results and limitations: Ophthalmopathy was separated from stable hyperthyroidism by a 13 V-J model.

On this clonotype itself: Its antigen remains unknown.

Patients having uncontrolled infection, another autoimmune disease, pregnancy or lactation were not included. This CDR3 spans 15 amino acids. CDR1 and CDR2 (germline): LNHDA, SQIVND (reference sequence). Trimming cost V 5 bases and J 5 bases, with 18 bases left between them. Using RNA transcripts as the source, TCR beta CDR3 regions were amplified. The HTBI primer set drove a first-round RT-PCR of the TCR CDR3. A single record per CDR3 protein comes from TCRdb applying MiXCR to the multiplex PCR reads. The sample records 490,000 or so distinct CDR3 sequences, approximately 48% being singletons. The clonotype was recovered from an adult woman with Graves' disease, either hyperthyroidism or ophthalmopathy (not recorded which). Sequenced: peripheral blood or thyroid tissue (not recorded which). This rearrangement joins TRBV19 to TRBJ1-2; D is possibly TRBD1 (5 bases). CDR3 amino acids: CASSGLRGRSYGYTF. The CDR3 DNA sequence: TGTGCCAGTAGTGGACTACGGGGCAGGAGTTATGGCTACACCTTC.